The T cell receptor (beta chain) under discussion was sequenced for a study of T cell responses to AZD1222 COVID-19 vaccine. Study-level points and caveats: White British donors predominated, females outnumbered males, and clonal diversity was possibly underestimated. A rise in Spike-specific TCR breadth and depth followed two AZD1222 doses.

Repertoires were generated with immunoSEQ multiplex PCR, while TCRdb's copy carries only in-frame clones and drops some. The sample shows roughly 100,000 clones, about 88% of them seen only once. Germline values: CDR1 MGHRA, CDR2 YSYEKL. This CDR3 contains 12 residues. Trimming took 1 base from V and 3 from J, leaving 3 bases between them. Turning to this clone: What it binds is not known.

V is TRBV4-1 and J is TRBJ1-2, with D unresolved. Here the sequenced sample was peripheral blood, taken 28 days after the second AZD1222 dose. This sequence was found in an adult who received the AZD1222 COVID-19 vaccine. In DNA form, the CDR3 reads TGCGCCAGCAGCCAAGGCGACTATGGCTACACCTTC. Translating gives CASSQGDYGYTF.